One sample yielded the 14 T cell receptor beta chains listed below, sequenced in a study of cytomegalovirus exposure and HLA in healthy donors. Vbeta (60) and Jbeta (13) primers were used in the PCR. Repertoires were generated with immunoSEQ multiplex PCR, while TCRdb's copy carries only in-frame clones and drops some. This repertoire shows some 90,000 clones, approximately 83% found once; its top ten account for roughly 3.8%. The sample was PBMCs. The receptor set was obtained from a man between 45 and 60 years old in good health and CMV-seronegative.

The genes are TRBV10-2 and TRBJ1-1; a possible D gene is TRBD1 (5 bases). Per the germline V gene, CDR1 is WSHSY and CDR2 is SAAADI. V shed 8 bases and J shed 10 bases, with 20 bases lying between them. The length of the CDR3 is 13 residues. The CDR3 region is CASGGGEGLVAFF. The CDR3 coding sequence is TGCGCCAGCGGGGGGGGAGAGGGACTTGTAGCTTTCTTT.

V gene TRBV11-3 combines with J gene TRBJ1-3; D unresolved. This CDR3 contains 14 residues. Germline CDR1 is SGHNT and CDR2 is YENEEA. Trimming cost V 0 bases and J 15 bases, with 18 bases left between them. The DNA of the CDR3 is TGTGCCAGCAGCTTAGATAACGGTGGAGTATTGCCATATTTT. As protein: CASSLDNGGVLPYF. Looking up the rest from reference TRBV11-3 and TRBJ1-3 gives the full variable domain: EAGVVQSPRYKIIEKKQPVAFWCNPISGHNTLYWYLQNLGQGPELLIRYENEEAVDDSQLPKDRFSAERLKGVDSTLKIQPAELGDSAVYLCASSLDNGGVLPYFGEGSWLTVV.

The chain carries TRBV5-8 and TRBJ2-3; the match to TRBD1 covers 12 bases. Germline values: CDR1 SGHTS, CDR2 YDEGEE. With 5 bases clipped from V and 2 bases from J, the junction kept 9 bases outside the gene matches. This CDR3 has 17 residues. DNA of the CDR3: TGTGCCAGCAGGGTCCGGGACAGGGGGCGCTTCACAGATACGCAGTATTTT. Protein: CASRVRDRGRFTDTQYF.

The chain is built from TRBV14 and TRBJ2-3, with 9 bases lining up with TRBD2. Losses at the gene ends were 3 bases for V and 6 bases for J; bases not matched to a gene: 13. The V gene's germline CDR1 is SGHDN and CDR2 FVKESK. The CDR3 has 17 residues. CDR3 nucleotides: TGTGCCAGCAGCCATGAGGGCCGGCGGGAGGGCCTCGATACGCAGTATTTT. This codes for CASSHEGRREGLDTQYF.

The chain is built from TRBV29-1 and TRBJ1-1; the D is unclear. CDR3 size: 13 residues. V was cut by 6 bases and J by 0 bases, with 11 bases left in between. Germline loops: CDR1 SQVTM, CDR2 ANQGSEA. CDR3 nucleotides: TGCAGCGTGGCGGAGCAGCTGAACACTGAAGCTTTCTTT. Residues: CSVAEQLNTEAFF. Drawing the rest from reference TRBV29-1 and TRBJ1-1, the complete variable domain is SAVISQKPSRDICQRGTSLTIQCQVDSQVTMMFWYRQQPGQSLTLIATANQGSEATYESGFVIDKFPISRPNLTFSTLTVSNMSPEDSSIYLCSVAEQLNTEAFFGQGTRLTVV.

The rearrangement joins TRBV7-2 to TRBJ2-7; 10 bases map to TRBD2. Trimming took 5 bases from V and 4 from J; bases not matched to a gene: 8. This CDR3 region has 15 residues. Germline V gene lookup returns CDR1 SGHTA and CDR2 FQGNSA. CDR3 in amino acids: CASSPGLADIYEQYF. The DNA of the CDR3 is TGTGCCAGCAGCCCCGGACTAGCGGATATATACGAGCAGTACTTC.

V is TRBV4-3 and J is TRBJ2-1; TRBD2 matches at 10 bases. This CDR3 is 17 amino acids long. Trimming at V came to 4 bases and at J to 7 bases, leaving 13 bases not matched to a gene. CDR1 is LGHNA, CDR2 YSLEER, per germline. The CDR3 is CASSRWSVAGGTNEQFF. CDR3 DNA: TGCGCCAGCAGCCGTTGGTCAGTAGCGGGAGGAACTAATGAGCAGTTCTTC.

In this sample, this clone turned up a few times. The CDR3 sequence is CASSGLVAASYNEQFF. The CDR3 bases are TGTGCCAGCAGTGGATTAGTGGCGGCCTCTTACAATGAGCAGTTCTTC. The rearrangement joins TRBV2 to TRBJ2-1, with unresolved D. Trimming removed 4 bases at V and 4 bases at J, with 17 bases between. Germline assignment: CDR1 SNHLY and CDR2 FYNNEI. The CDR3 has 16 residues.

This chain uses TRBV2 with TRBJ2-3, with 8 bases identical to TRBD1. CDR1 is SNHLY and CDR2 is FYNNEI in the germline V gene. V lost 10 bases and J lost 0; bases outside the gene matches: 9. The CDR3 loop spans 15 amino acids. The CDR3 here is CANRRTGPSTDTQYF. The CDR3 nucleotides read TGTGCCAACAGGAGGACAGGGCCAAGCACAGATACGCAGTATTTT.

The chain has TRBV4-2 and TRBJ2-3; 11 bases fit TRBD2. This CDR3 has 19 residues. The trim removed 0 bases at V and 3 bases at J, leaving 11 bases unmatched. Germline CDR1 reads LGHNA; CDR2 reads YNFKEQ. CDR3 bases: TGTGCCAGCAGCCAAGACCACATTAGCGGGAGGGCCGGGACAGATACGCAGTATTTT. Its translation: CASSQDHISGRAGTDTQYF.

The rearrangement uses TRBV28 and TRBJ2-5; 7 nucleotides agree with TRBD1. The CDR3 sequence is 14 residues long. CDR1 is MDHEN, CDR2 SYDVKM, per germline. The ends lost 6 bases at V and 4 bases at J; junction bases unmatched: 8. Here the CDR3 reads CASSLEGGRETQYF. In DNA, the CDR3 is TGTGCCAGCAGCTTAGAAGGGGGCAGAGAGACCCAGTACTTC.

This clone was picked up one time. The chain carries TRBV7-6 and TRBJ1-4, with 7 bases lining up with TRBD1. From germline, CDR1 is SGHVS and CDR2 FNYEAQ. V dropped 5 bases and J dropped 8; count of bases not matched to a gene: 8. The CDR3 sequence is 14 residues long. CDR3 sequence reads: CASSPETGREKLFF. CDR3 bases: TGTGCCAGCAGCCCCGAGACAGGGAGGGAAAAACTGTTTTTT.

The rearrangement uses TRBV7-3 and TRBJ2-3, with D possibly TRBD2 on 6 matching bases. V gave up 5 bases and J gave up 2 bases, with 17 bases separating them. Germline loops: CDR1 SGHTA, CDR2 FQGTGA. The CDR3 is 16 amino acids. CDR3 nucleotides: TGTGCCAGCAGCCCCGATGGGGGGTCATTCACAGATACGCAGTATTTT. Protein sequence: CASSPDGGSFTDTQYF.

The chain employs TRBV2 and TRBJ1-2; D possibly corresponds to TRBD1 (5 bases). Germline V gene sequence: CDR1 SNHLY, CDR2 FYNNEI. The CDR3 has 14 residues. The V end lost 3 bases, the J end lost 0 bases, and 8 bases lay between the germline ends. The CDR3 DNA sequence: TGTGCCAGCAGTGAGACAGAAGCTAACTATGGCTACACCTTC. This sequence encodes CASSETEANYGYTF.